This TCR beta chain was obtained from a study of cytomegalovirus exposure and HLA in healthy donors. Study results and limitations: Most TCR sequences showed up rarely, but some public TCRs showed up in many donors. In presence/absence analyses, roughly uniform sequencing depth across donors was assumed. Relative to equally common others, HLA-associated TCR beta chains showed greater clonal expansion in a later analysis.

Researchers ran the PCR with 60 Vbeta and 13 Jbeta primers. Profiling relied on immunoSEQ multiplex PCR, and the TCRdb table lists in-frame clones only, not all of them. The sample contains 55,000 to 80,000 clones, roughly 80% of which appear only once. A remark on this clone: Its cognate antigen is unknown.

The CDR3 covers 19 residues. The V gene's germline CDR1 is SGHNT and CDR2 YYREEE (reference sequence). The V segment lost 4 bases and the J segment 2 bases; nucleotides outside the gene matches: 12. The chain couples TRBV5-4 to TRBJ2-2; the match to TRBD2 covers 12 bases. This receptor was taken from a woman younger than 45 in good health and CMV-seronegative. Sequenced sample: PBMCs. The CDR3 region has the DNA TGTGCCAGCAGCGCTCCCCGGACTAGCGGGGTATCAAACACCGGGGAGCTGTTTTTT. It yields the protein CASSAPRTSGVSNTGELFF.